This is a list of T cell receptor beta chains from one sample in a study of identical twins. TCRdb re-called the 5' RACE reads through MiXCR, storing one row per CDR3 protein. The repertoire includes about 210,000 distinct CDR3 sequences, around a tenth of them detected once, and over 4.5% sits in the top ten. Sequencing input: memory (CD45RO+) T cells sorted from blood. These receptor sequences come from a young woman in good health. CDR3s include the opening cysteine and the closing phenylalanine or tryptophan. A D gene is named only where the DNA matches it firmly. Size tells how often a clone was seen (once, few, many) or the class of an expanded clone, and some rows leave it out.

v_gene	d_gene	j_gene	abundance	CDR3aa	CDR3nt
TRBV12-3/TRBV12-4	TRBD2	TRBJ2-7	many	CASSASGGPPYEQYF	TGTGCCAGCAGTGCTAGCGGGGGCCCCCCCTACGAGCAGTACTTC
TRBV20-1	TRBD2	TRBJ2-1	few	CSAQTSGSGNEQFF	TGCAGTGCACAAACTAGCGGGAGTGGCAATGAGCAGTTCTTC
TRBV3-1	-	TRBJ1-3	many	CASSRHIRDGGNTIYF	TGTGCCAGCAGCCGGCATATCAGGGATGGTGGAAACACCATATATTTT
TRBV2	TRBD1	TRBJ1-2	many	CATDREGGYTF	TGTGCCACGGACAGGGAAGGTGGCTACACCTTC
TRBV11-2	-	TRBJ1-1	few	CASSFRVGTEAFF	TGTGCCAGCAGCTTCAGGGTCGGGACTGAAGCTTTCTTT
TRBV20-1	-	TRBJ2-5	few	CSGAGTVETQYF	TGCAGTGGGGCGGGAACCGTAGAGACCCAGTACTTC
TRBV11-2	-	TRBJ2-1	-	CASRDGGRRNEQFF	TGTGCCAGCCGGGACGGGGGGCGTAGGAATGAGCAGTTCTTC
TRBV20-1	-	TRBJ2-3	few	CSARDSQGGDTQYF	TGCAGTGCTAGAGATTCGCAGGGTGGGGATACGCAGTATTTT
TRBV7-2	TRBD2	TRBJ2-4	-	CASSLSTGGIIQYF	TGTGCCAGCAGCTTATCCACGGGAGGTATCATTCAGTACTTC
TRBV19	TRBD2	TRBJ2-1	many	CASSLKGLASYNEQFF	TGTGCCAGTAGCTTGAAGGGACTAGCGTCCTACAATGAGCAGTTCTTC
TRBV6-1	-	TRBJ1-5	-	CASRPDTDQPQHF	TGTGCCAGCAGACCAGACACTGATCAGCCCCAGCATTTT
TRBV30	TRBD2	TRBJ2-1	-	CATPSGRAGYNEQFF	TGTGCCACCCCTAGCGGGAGGGCGGGGTACAATGAGCAGTTCTTC
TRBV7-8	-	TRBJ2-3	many	CASSLATDTQYF	TGTGCCAGCAGCTTAGCCACAGATACGCAGTATTTT
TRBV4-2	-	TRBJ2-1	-	CASSPLGGLRSSYNEQFF	TGTGCCAGCAGCCCCCTCGGAGGGTTGAGGAGCTCCTACAATGAGCAGTTCTTC
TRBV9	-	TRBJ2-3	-	CASSVAISTDTQYF	TGTGCCAGCAGCGTAGCTATAAGCACAGATACGCAGTATTTT
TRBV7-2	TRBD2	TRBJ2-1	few	CASSLGLAGTGEQFF	TGTGCCAGCAGCTTAGGACTAGCGGGGACCGGTGAGCAGTTCTTC
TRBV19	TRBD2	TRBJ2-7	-	CASSMASGIYEQYF	TGTGCCAGTAGTATGGCTAGCGGGATCTACGAGCAGTACTTC
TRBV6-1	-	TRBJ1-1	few	CASGRTQERDAFF	TGTGCCAGCGGACGAACACAGGAAAGAGATGCTTTCTTT
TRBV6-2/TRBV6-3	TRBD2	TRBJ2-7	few	CASSGLAGTYEQYF	TGTGCCAGCAGCGGACTAGCGGGGACCTACGAGCAGTACTTC
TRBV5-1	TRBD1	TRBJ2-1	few	CASSLDPGTGANEQFF	TGCGCCAGCAGCTTGGACCCCGGGACAGGGGCCAATGAGCAGTTCTTC
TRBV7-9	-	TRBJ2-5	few	CASSLTAGVETQYF	TGTGCCAGCAGCTTGACCGCAGGGGTAGAGACCCAGTACTTC
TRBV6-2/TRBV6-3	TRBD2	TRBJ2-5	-	CASSQPPGLTKPGTQYF	TGTGCCAGCAGCCAACCTCCGGGACTAACAAAACCAGGGACCCAGTACTTC
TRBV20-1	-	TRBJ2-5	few	CSAYQETQYF	TGCAGTGCTTATCAAGAGACCCAGTACTTC
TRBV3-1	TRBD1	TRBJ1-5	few	CASSLSGQGRPQHF	TGTGCCAGCAGCCTGTCGGGACAGGGTCGTCCCCAGCATTTT
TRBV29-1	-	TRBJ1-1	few	CSAHDRPESEAFF	TGCAGCGCTCACGACAGACCTGAAAGTGAAGCTTTCTTT
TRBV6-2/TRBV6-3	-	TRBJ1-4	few	CASSYDSDLFF	TGTGCCAGCAGTTACGACTCTGATCTGTTTTTT
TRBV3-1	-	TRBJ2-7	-	CATCPRAGVAASYEQYF	TGTGCCACCTGCCCACGGGCTGGAGTAGCGGCCAGCTACGAGCAGTACTTC
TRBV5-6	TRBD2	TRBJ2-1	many	CASSPRLAPSSYNEQFF	TGTGCCAGCAGCCCCAGACTAGCGCCAAGCTCCTACAATGAGCAGTTCTTC
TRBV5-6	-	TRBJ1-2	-	CASSPRVGWGYTF	TGTGCCAGCAGCCCCCGCGTTGGGTGGGGCTACACCTTC
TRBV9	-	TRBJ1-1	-	CASSARHGTDTEAFF	TGTGCCAGCAGCGCCCGTCACGGGACGGACACTGAAGCTTTCTTT
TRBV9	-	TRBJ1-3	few	CASSARSTGNTIYF	TGTGCCAGCAGCGCTCGCAGCACTGGAAACACCATATATTTT
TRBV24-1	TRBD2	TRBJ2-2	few	CATSDSDSGRAHTGELFF	TGTGCCACCAGTGATTCAGATAGCGGGAGGGCCCACACCGGGGAGCTGTTTTTT
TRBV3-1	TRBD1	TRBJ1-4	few	CASSQGTGWREKLFF	TGTGCCAGCAGCCAAGGGACAGGGTGGCGTGAAAAACTGTTTTTT
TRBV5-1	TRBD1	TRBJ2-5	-	CASRTTGGGLETQYF	TGCGCCAGCAGAACAACAGGGGGCGGATTGGAGACCCAGTACTTC
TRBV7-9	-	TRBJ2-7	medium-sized	CASSLDLPKQYF	TGTGCCAGCAGCTTAGACCTCCCCAAACAGTACTTC
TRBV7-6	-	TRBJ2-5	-	CASSRHHQETQYF	TGTGCCAGCAGCCGACACCACCAAGAGACCCAGTACTTC
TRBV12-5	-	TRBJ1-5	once	CASGLNTDRGQPQHF	TGTGCTAGTGGTTTGAACACGGACAGAGGTCAGCCCCAGCATTTT
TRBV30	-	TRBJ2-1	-	CAWSVVSGRPSGGEQFF	TGTGCCTGGAGTGTGGTCAGTGGTCGTCCGTCCGGTGGTGAGCAGTTCTTC
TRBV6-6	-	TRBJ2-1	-	CASAIRYNEQFF	TGTGCCAGTGCGATCCGATACAATGAGCAGTTCTTC
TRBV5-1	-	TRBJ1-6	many	CASRGGLNNSPLHF	TGCGCCAGCAGAGGGGGACTCAATAATTCACCCCTCCACTTT
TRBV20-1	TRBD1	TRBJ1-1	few	CSARPAGDRGRTEAFF	TGCAGTGCTAGACCTGCTGGCGACAGGGGTCGAACTGAAGCTTTCTTT
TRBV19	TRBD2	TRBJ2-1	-	CATMKRGRGNEQFF	TGTGCCACTATGAAGCGGGGGAGAGGCAATGAGCAGTTCTTC
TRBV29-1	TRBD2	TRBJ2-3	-	CSVAAGSTDTQYF	TGCAGCGTTGCAGCGGGAAGCACAGATACGCAGTATTTT
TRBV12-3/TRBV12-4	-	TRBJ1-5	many	CASSLPGTPWPQHF	TGTGCCAGCAGTTTACCGGGGACACCTTGGCCCCAGCATTTT
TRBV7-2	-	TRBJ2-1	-	CASSLGTNYNEQFF	TGTGCCAGCAGCTTAGGGACTAATTACAATGAGCAGTTCTTC
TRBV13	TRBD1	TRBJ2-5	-	CASSHGQAQETQYF	TGTGCCAGCAGCCATGGACAGGCCCAAGAGACCCAGTACTTC
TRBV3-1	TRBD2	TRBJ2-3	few	CASRRNLAGGPFSTDTQYF	TGTGCCAGCAGACGGAACCTAGCGGGGGGTCCCTTCAGCACAGATACGCAGTATTTT
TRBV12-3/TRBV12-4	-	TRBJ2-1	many	CASSTRTTEQFF	TGTGCCAGCAGTACCCGGACCACGGAGCAGTTCTTC
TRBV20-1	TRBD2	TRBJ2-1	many	CSAVGTSGQFF	TGCAGTGCTGTCGGGACTAGCGGGCAGTTCTTC